The 23 T cell receptor beta chains below come from one sample, sequenced in a study of T cells after posttransplantation cyclophosphamide. Produced via immunoSEQ multiplex PCR; TCRdb's table is partial and in-frame only. This sample carries 25,000 to 30,000 clones, just over 85% of them seen once, and the ten largest clones take under 3.5%. The sample was PBMCs. The receptors derive from a man aged 50-59 years.

The J gene is TRBJ2-7, the V gene TRBV6-1; 7 bases are a match to TRBD1. This CDR3 spans 15 amino acids. From germline, CDR1 is MNHNS and CDR2 SASEGT. V lost 2 bases, J lost 3 bases, and 7 bases stayed unmatched. CDR3 protein: CASSEYDRVNYEQYF. The CDR3, as DNA: TGTGCCAGCAGTGAATATGACAGGGTAAACTACGAGCAGTACTTC.

The V gene is TRBV19, the J gene TRBJ2-1, with D possibly being TRBD2 (6 bases). The CDR3 is 14 amino acids. V shed 5 bases and J shed 4 bases, with 12 bases lying between them. Germline lookup yields CDR1 LNHDA and CDR2 SQIVND (reference sequence). Here the CDR3 DNA reads TGTGCCAGTAGTGGCGGGACCCTATACAATGAGCAGTTCTTC. Translating it yields CASSGGTLYNEQFF.

The chain carries TRBV10-1 and TRBJ2-3; 11 bases are a match to TRBD2. This CDR3 region has 17 residues. CDR1 and CDR2 (germline): WNHNN, SYGVQD (reference sequence). After removal of 3 bases from V and 3 bases from J, the junction contained 8 bases not matched to a gene. The CDR3: CASSDQDSGGETDTQYF. CDR3 sequence (DNA): TGCGCCAGCAGTGATCAAGATAGCGGGGGGGAAACAGATACGCAGTATTTT.

CDR3 in amino acids: CAEQNEQYF. CDR3 coding DNA: TGTGCTGAACAGAACGAGCAGTACTTC. J is TRBJ2-7 and V is TRBV9; D remains unclear. Germline V gene data show CDR1 as SGDLS and CDR2 as YYNGEE. The CDR3 contains 9 residues.

V is TRBV27 and J is TRBJ2-7, with a possible D match to TRBD1 (6 bases). The V and J ends lost 5 bases and 2 bases respectively, with 13 bases between them. Germline CDR1 MNHEY, CDR2 SMNVEV (reference sequence). CDR3 size: 14 residues. Here the CDR3 reads CASSRDRSPYEQYF. The CDR3 coding sequence is TGTGCCAGCAGTAGAGACAGGTCCCCCTACGAGCAGTACTTC.

This chain joins TRBV16 and TRBJ1-5, with D unresolved. The germline V gene encodes CDR1 KGHSY and CDR2 FQNENV. Between the trimmed V and J ends, which lost 4 bases and 5 bases, there was a span of 12 bases. The length of the CDR3 is 14 residues. The DNA of the CDR3 is TGTGCCAGCAGCCTTCAAGTGCGGGATCAGCCCCAGCATTTT. Translating it yields CASSLQVRDQPQHF.

The CDR3 protein is CASSPAGLAGGTGELFF. CDR3 nucleotides: TGTGCCAGCAGCCCCGCGGGGTTAGCGGGAGGGACCGGGGAGCTGTTTTTT. The chain combines TRBV4-2 with TRBJ2-2; 11 positions match TRBD2. Germline CDR1 is LGHNA and CDR2 is YNFKEQ. The V and J ends lost 4 bases and 5 bases, in that order; junction bases with no gene match: 9. The CDR3 is 17 amino acids.

V and J are TRBV7-3 and TRBJ2-1; 7 bases align to TRBD2. Germline CDR1 and CDR2: SGHTA and FQGTGA. The junction had 3 bases not matched to a gene; V was cut back by 3 bases and J by 1 base. This CDR3 contains 15 residues. CDR3 nucleotide sequence: TGTGCCAGCAGCTTCGGACTAGGGTCCTACAATGAGCAGTTCTTC. Protein sequence: CASSFGLGSYNEQFF.

The rearrangement links TRBV10-3 to TRBJ2-7, with 7 bases aligning to TRBD2. This CDR3 has 15 amino acids. Germline V lookup: CDR1 ENHRY, CDR2 SYGVKD. The V segment lost 10 bases and the J segment 0 bases; nucleotides outside the gene matches: 12. The CDR3 bases are TGTGCCACTGATGAACCTACTAGCGACTCCTACGAGCAGTACTTC. This gives the protein CATDEPTSDSYEQYF.

The chain uses TRBV13 and TRBJ2-2; D is unresolved. Trimming removed 2 bases at V and 4 bases at J, with 11 bases between. Per the germline V gene, CDR1 is PRHDT and CDR2 is FYEKMQ (reference sequence). The length of the CDR3 is 15 residues. The CDR3 nucleotides are TGTGCCAGCAGCTTAAGGTCCTGGGCCACCGGGGAGCTGTTTTTT. This sequence encodes CASSLRSWATGELFF. The whole variable domain, remainder taken from reference TRBV13 and TRBJ2-2, is AAGVIQSPRHLIKEKRETATLKCYPIPRHDTVYWYQQGPGQDPQFLISFYEKMQSDKGSIPDRFSAQQFSDYHSELNMSSLELGDSALYFCASSLRSWATGELFFGEGSRLTVL.

J is TRBJ1-4 and V is TRBV6-5; D not certain. From germline, CDR1 is MNHEY and CDR2 SVGAGI. The CDR3 covers 14 residues. Deletions cut 6 bases from V and 4 bases from J, with 12 bases between. The chain's CDR3 is CASSSGSSNEKLFF. CDR3 in DNA: TGTGCCAGCAGCTCCGGGTCTAGTAATGAAAAACTGTTTTTT.

The V call is TRBV28, the J call TRBJ1-5, with TRBD1 matching 9 bases. V was pared by 5 bases and J by 4 bases, with 6 bases of the junction left unmatched. Germline-derived CDR1 and CDR2 are MDHEN and SYDVKM. The CDR3 loop spans 15 amino acids. This CDR3 is CASSAYRGLNQPQHF. Written as DNA, the CDR3 is TGTGCCAGCAGTGCGTACAGGGGGCTTAATCAGCCCCAGCATTTT.

V usage is TRBV7-8 and J usage is TRBJ2-3; D unclear. Germline V CDR1 and CDR2: SGHVS, FQNEAQ. The CDR3 is 15 amino acids. V shed 5 bases and J shed 2 bases, with 14 bases lying between them. The CDR3 nucleotides are TGTGCCAGCAGCAGACTCCGTATCTCCACAGATACGCAGTATTTT. Residues: CASSRLRISTDTQYF. Full variable domain (missing parts from reference TRBV7-8 and TRBJ2-3): GAGVSQSPRYKVAKRGQDVALRCDPISGHVSLFWYQQALGQGPEFLTYFQNEAQLDKSGLPSDRFFAERPEGSVSTLKIQRTQQEDSAVYLCASSRLRISTDTQYFGPGTRLTVL.

The chain joins TRBV5-1 to TRBJ2-1; TRBD2 agrees at 7 bases. Per germline, CDR1 SGHRS and CDR2 YFSETQ. This CDR3 is built from 14 residues. The V gene end was trimmed by 4 bases and the J gene end by 1 base; junction bases not matched to a gene: 2. In DNA, the CDR3 is TGCGCCAGCAGCGCCGGGGGGTCCTACAATGAGCAGTTCTTC. Translation gives CASSAGGSYNEQFF.

The chain combines TRBV9 with TRBJ2-7, with 7 bases matching TRBD1. In germline, CDR1 is SGDLS, CDR2 YYNGEE. This CDR3 comprises 15 residues. The trim removed 3 bases at V and 3 bases at J, leaving 9 bases unmatched. This CDR3 is CASSEGPTGLYEQYF. As DNA, the CDR3 is TGTGCCAGCAGCGAGGGCCCGACAGGGCTCTACGAGCAGTACTTC.

The chain is built from TRBV19 and TRBJ2-1; 9 bases map to TRBD2. The ends lost 7 bases at V and 2 bases at J; junction bases unmatched: 3. The CDR3 totals 14 residues. Germline V lookup: CDR1 LNHDA, CDR2 SQIVND (reference sequence). CDR3: CASKRLAAYNEQFF. The DNA of the CDR3 is TGTGCCAGTAAAAGACTAGCGGCCTACAATGAGCAGTTCTTC.

The chain carries TRBV11-3 and TRBJ1-1, with TRBD1 as a possible D gene (5 bases). The CDR3 runs 15 residues. The germline V gene encodes CDR1 SGHNT and CDR2 YENEEA. Trimming pared 3 bases from V and 4 bases from J, leaving 15 bases between. The DNA for the CDR3 is TGTGCCAGCAGCTTGGGGCGTGGATACAGCACTGAAGCTTTCTTT. This sequence encodes CASSLGRGYSTEAFF.

This clone showed up just once. This chain joins TRBV5-1 and TRBJ1-2, with D hard to call. This CDR3 has 13 amino acids. Germline CDR1 and CDR2: SGHRS and YFSETQ. The V end was cut by 7 bases, the J end by 8 bases, with 18 bases between. The CDR3: CASQGSGSQGYTF. DNA of the CDR3: TGCGCCAGCCAAGGCTCGGGGAGTCAGGGCTACACCTTC.

This chain links TRBV6-1 with TRBJ1-5; tentative D call: TRBD1 (6 bases). Between the trimmed V and J ends, which lost 7 bases and 9 bases, there was a span of 19 bases. CDR3 size: 14 residues. Germline loops: CDR1 MNHNS, CDR2 SASEGT. The CDR3 region has the DNA TGTGCCAGCACCCTTCGGACAGACGAAGGGCCCCAGCATTTT. Translating it yields CASTLRTDEGPQHF.

The chain has TRBV7-8 and TRBJ2-1; the match to TRBD2 covers 7 bases. V gave up 7 bases and J gave up 7 bases; unmatched junction bases: 25. The CDR3 runs 19 residues. CDR1 and CDR2 (germline): SGHVS, FQNEAQ. DNA of the CDR3: TGTGCCAGCATCCGTTCGAGGACTGGCGGGGGACTCGGGGGGAATGAGCAGTTCTTC. This translates into CASIRSRTGGGLGGNEQFF.

There are a few counts of this clone. The chain is built from TRBV6-5 and TRBJ1-2, with a weak D call TRBD1 (5 bases). Trimming removed 5 bases at V and 6 bases at J, with 13 bases between. CDR3 size: 13 residues. Germline CDR1 reads MNHEY; CDR2 reads SVGAGI. The CDR3 reads CASSDSPYHGYTF. The CDR3 region has the DNA TGTGCCAGCAGTGACAGCCCGTACCATGGCTACACCTTC.

DNA of the CDR3: TGTGCCAGTAGAAGTGGAGGAACATTTGGAAACACCATATATTTT. It encodes CASRSGGTFGNTIYF. The V and J genes are TRBV19 and TRBJ1-3; D call uncertain. The CDR3 runs 15 residues. CDR1 and CDR2 (germline): LNHDA, SQIVND (reference sequence). Trimming stripped 6 bases from V and 3 bases from J, with 15 bases between.

The genes are TRBV7-9 and TRBJ1-1; a weak D match, TRBD1 (6 bases). V was cut by 5 bases and J by 1 base, with 14 bases left in between. The CDR3 length is 15 residues. CDR1 is SEHNR and CDR2 is FQNEAQ in the germline V gene (reference sequence). The CDR3 bases are TGTGCCAGCAGCCCCCGTAACAGGGAGAACACTGAAGCTTTCTTT. Translating gives CASSPRNRENTEAFF.